The rows below give T cell receptor beta chains drawn from one sample of a study of Ad26.COV2.S vaccination and SARS-CoV-2 variants. Repertoires were generated with immunoSEQ multiplex PCR, while TCRdb's copy carries only in-frame clones and drops some. The table records around 370,000 clones, 90% to 95% of them present only once. This specimen was peripheral blood, taken after recovery from COVID-19. The receptor source for this set is a human donor who had recovered from COVID-19. CDR3s include the opening cysteine and the closing phenylalanine or tryptophan. Each record gives: J gene, V gene, D gene, CDR3 protein, CDR3 DNA. A D gene is named only where the DNA matches it firmly.

TRBJ1-1 TRBV18 NA CASSPPLGAPEAFF TGTGCCAGCTCACCACCGTTGGGGGCCCCTGAAGCTTTCTTT
TRBJ1-1 TRBV9 TRBD1 CASSPRTGLNTEAFF TGTGCCAGCAGCCCCCGGACAGGTCTGAACACTGAAGCTTTCTTT
TRBJ1-2 TRBV4-3 NA CASSQGQGLGYTF TGCGCCAGCAGCCAAGGGCAGGGTCTTGGCTACACCTTC
TRBJ2-5 TRBV4-1 TRBD2 CASSPGGLAGLETQYF TGCGCCAGCAGCCCAGGGGGACTAGCGGGGTTAGAGACCCAGTACTTC
TRBJ2-1 TRBV30 NA CAWKPAGKSSYNEQFF TGTGCCTGGAAACCCGCGGGGAAAAGCTCCTACAATGAGCAGTTCTTC
TRBJ2-2 TRBV12-3/TRBV12-4 NA CASSKNTGELFF TGTGCCAGCAGTAAGAACACCGGGGAGCTGTTTTTT
TRBJ2-3 TRBV12-5 NA CASGGPREKYTQYF TGTGCTAGTGGGGGTCCCAGAGAGAAGTATACGCAGTATTTT
TRBJ2-7 TRBV7-9 NA CASSGASTVLYEQYF TGTGCCAGCAGTGGGGCGTCCACAGTTCTCTACGAGCAGTACTTC
TRBJ2-7 TRBV11-3 NA CASSFGGYEQYF TGTGCCAGCAGCTTCGGCGGCTACGAGCAGTACTTC
TRBJ1-6 TRBV10-3 TRBD1 CAVGTGGKNSPLHF TGTGCCGTTGGGACAGGGGGGAAGAATTCACCCCTCCACTTT
TRBJ1-2 TRBV6-5 TRBD1 CARLGQGVYTF TGTGCCCGCCTCGGACAGGGAGTCTACACCTTC
TRBJ1-1 TRBV7-2 NA CASSLELLGKAFF TGTGCCAGCAGCTTGGAGCTTTTGGGTAAAGCTTTCTTT
TRBJ2-7 TRBV19 TRBD1 CASSIGTGGEQYF TGTGCCAGTAGTATAGGGACAGGGGGCGAGCAGTACTTC
TRBJ2-1 TRBV10-2 NA CASSEGTRRANEQFF TGCGCCAGCAGTGAGGGAACTAGGAGGGCCAATGAGCAGTTCTTC
TRBJ1-1 TRBV19 NA CASSRWGTEAFF TGTGCCAGTAGTAGGTGGGGCACTGAAGCTTTCTTT
TRBJ2-7 TRBV6-1 NA CASSEKILSEQYF TGTGCCAGCAGTGAGAAAATACTTTCCGAGCAGTACTTC
TRBJ2-7 TRBV9 NA CASSTRDGSYEQYF TGTGCCAGCAGCACCCGGGACGGATCCTACGAGCAGTACTTC
TRBJ2-3 TRBV10-3 TRBD1 CAILRDRGINSSTDTQYF TGTGCCATCCTCCGGGACAGAGGTATAAACTCTAGCACAGATACGCAGTATTTT
TRBJ1-1 TRBV6-5 TRBD1 CASIPTGMGTEAFF TGTGCCAGCATTCCGACAGGGATGGGCACTGAAGCTTTCTTT
TRBJ1-5 TRBV3-1/TRBV3-2 TRBD1 CASSPGTGFSNQPQHF TGTGCCAGCAGCCCGGGGACAGGGTTCAGCAATCAGCCCCAGCATTTT
TRBJ2-2 TRBV5-4 NA CASSLGISTGELFF TGTGCCAGCAGCTTGGGTATCAGCACCGGGGAGCTGTTTTTT
TRBJ1-2 TRBV9 NA CASSVAQAYGYTF TGTGCCAGCAGCGTAGCCCAAGCCTATGGCTACACCTTC
TRBJ2-4 TRBV13 NA CASRALTGIRDIQYF TGTGCCAGCAGGGCCCTAACAGGGATAAGGGACATTCAGTACTTC
TRBJ1-1 TRBV13 NA CASSQRTTITEAFF TGTGCCAGCAGCCAACGAACGACCATCACTGAAGCTTTCTTT
TRBJ2-6 TRBV11-2 TRBD2 CASSSPGLAGGGANVLTF TGTGCCAGCAGCTCTCCGGGACTAGCGGGGGGTGGGGCCAACGTCCTGACTTTC
TRBJ1-2 TRBV19 NA CASSIDSQASVIRGYTF TGTGCCAGTAGTATAGACAGCCAGGCGAGCGTTATCCGTGGTTACACCTTC
TRBJ2-1 TRBV27 NA CASSPRGGPLEQFF TGTGCCAGCAGTCCTCGGGGCGGGCCATTGGAGCAGTTCTTC
TRBJ1-1 TRBV29-1 TRBD1 CSGDRLNTEAFF TGCAGCGGGGACAGGTTGAACACTGAAGCTTTCTTT
TRBJ1-4 TRBV5-6 TRBD1 CASSPGGQAGEKLFF TGTGCCAGCAGCCCGGGGGGACAGGCGGGTGAAAAACTGTTTTTT
TRBJ2-2 TRBV15 NA CATSRDAGTGELFF TGTGCCACCAGCAGAGATGCTGGCACCGGGGAGCTGTTTTTT
TRBJ2-3 TRBV5-4 TRBD2 CASSRTSGEADTQYF TGTGCCAGCAGCCGTACTAGCGGGGAGGCAGATACGCAGTATTTT
TRBJ2-7 TRBV19 NA CASSSSEFSYEQYF TGTGCCAGTAGCTCTTCGGAGTTCTCCTACGAGCAGTACTTC
TRBJ1-5 TRBV6-2/TRBV6-3 NA CASSYLWGDGNQPQHF TGTGCCAGCAGTTACCTCTGGGGAGATGGCAATCAGCCCCAGCATTTT
TRBJ2-7 TRBV10-3 NA CAIRSDGPPAYEQYF TGTGCCATCAGGTCCGACGGGCCCCCTGCCTACGAGCAGTACTTC
TRBJ2-7 TRBV13 NA CASSLEGGSYEQYF TGTGCCAGCAGCTTAGAAGGGGGCTCCTACGAGCAGTACTTC
TRBJ1-2 TRBV2 TRBD1 CASRSGTGGSYGYTF TGTGCCAGCAGGTCCGGGACAGGGGGCAGCTATGGCTACACCTTC
TRBJ1-1 TRBV12-3/TRBV12-4 NA CASSLGGGPPFF TGTGCCAGCAGTTTAGGTGGGGGTCCGCCTTTCTTT
TRBJ1-2 TRBV7-9 NA CASSLEGRSYGYTF TGTGCCAGCAGCTTAGAGGGCCGAAGTTATGGCTACACCTTC
TRBJ2-5 TRBV6-5 TRBD1 CASNPDRGAQETQYF TGTGCCAGCAATCCGGACAGGGGGGCCCAAGAGACCCAGTACTTC
TRBJ1-2 TRBV3-1/TRBV3-2 TRBD1 CASSHSKGVGKSGQPNYGYTF TGTGCCAGCAGCCACTCAAAGGGGGTGGGTAAGTCGGGACAGCCTAACTATGGCTACACCTTC
TRBJ2-7 TRBV9 NA CASSSTSYEQYF TGTGCCAGCAGCTCCACCTCCTACGAGCAGTACTTC
TRBJ1-2 TRBV28 TRBD1 CATKGRGLDYGYTF TGTGCCACGAAGGGTAGGGGGCTTGACTATGGCTACACCTTC
TRBJ1-2 TRBV7-6 NA CASSLRGGYGYTF TGTGCCAGCAGCTTGAGGGGTGGCTATGGCTACACCTTC
TRBJ1-2 TRBV7-9 NA CASRAVVDYGYTF TGTGCCAGCCGCGCCGTTGTTGACTATGGCTACACCTTC